Included here is one TCR beta chain sequence, with context. Its antigen remains unidentified. One base away there is no much larger clone; base qualities are not given. This record belongs to a study of T cells after yellow fever vaccination (dated by TCRdb to the late 2010s). Regarding the complete study: Libraries from fractions with low cell numbers were prepared with the SMART-Seq v4 Ultra Low Input RNA kit. To follow T-cell clones before and after primary and booster YFV17D yellow fever vaccination, bulk TCR alpha and beta repertoires were sequenced over time. Two healthy male donors, one aged 18 to 30 and one aged 30 to 40 years, made up the cohort. Blood samples were taken at several timepoints before and after primary and secondary immunization, and bulk PBMC replicates and cell subsets were isolated. What the authors observed across the whole study: Compared with the primary T-cell response, the secondary T-cell response was faster but weaker, reaching its peak on day 5 rather than on day 15. Most clones expanded after primary vaccination were re-detected after the booster (approximately 95% of CD4 and around 88% of CD8), suggesting broad memory maintenance. Because only a couple of donors were included in the study, the extent to which the findings can be generalized is limited. A small fraction of clonotypes showed up in both the CD4 and CD8 compartments, probably as a result of convergent recombination. FACS-sorted repertoires could contain abundant contaminating clonotypes from the bulk population, so computational filtering was required.

The instrument given in TCRdb is Illumina NovaSeq 6000. Synthesis of TCR cDNA relied on 5'RACE template switching, a step that introduced a universal primer site along with unique molecular identifiers. Priming for cDNA synthesis came from both the TCR alpha and TCR beta constant segments. Two PCR steps were used to amplify libraries, with sample barcodes and sequencing adapters being added in the second step. Sequencing of the libraries was done on either Illumina HiSeq 2500 (2x100 bp) or NovaSeq (2x150 bp). The paper's processing steps were these. Reads were demultiplexed and collapsed into UMI consensus sequences with MIGEC, and V(D)J alignment was performed with MiXCR. Vaccine-responding clonotypes were defined with edgeR using replicate PBMC samples, requiring FDR below 0.01 and a log2 fold change above 5 up to day 15. Each bulk clonotype was labeled CD4 or CD8 based on which sequenced repertoire, CD4 or CD8, contained the clonotype at higher abundance. In TCRdb, the public reads were trimmed at Q25 with fastp and aligned with MiXCR, with productive beta chains retained. Identical CDR3 protein sequences are pooled into one entry, listed with their most common genes and DNA. The V and J calls were determined by TCRdb, not by the authors. Here the sample has about 350,000 distinct CDR3 sequences; about 12% occur a single time. The ten largest clones add up to more than 3% of the sample.

The germline V gene (reference sequence) sets CDR1 to SGHNT and CDR2 to YYREEE. Trimming at the junction amounts to 4 bases on V and 5 bases on J, and the germline ends lie 20 bases apart. Counted from cysteine to phenylalanine, this CDR3 has 16 amino acids. Of the read, only the CDR3 DNA is kept; its 48 bases are in frame from base 1. Reading the label with the study, this specimen's treatment or condition is: live attenuated yellow fever vaccine strain. A standard Ficoll-Paque protocol was used to isolate PBMCs from peripheral blood. CD4 and CD8 T-cell fractions were isolated with Dynabeads CD4 and CD8 positive selection kits. TriZol was used to extract RNA from bulk PBMCs, from CD4 and CD8 fractions, and from dextramer-positive and dextramer-negative fractions.

The rearrangement combines TRBV5-4 with TRBJ2-3; the D segment is perhaps TRBD1 or TRBD2, each sharing 5 matched bases. The TCR sequence derives from a man aged 18 to 29 who received the YFV17D yellow fever vaccine. The material was CD4+ T cells sorted from PBMCs, obtained 15 days after the yellow fever booster vaccination. The nucleotide sequence is TGTGCCAGCAGCCTAGGGACGACAAAGGCCGGAGATACGCAGTATTTT. It encodes CASSLGTTKAGDTQYF.